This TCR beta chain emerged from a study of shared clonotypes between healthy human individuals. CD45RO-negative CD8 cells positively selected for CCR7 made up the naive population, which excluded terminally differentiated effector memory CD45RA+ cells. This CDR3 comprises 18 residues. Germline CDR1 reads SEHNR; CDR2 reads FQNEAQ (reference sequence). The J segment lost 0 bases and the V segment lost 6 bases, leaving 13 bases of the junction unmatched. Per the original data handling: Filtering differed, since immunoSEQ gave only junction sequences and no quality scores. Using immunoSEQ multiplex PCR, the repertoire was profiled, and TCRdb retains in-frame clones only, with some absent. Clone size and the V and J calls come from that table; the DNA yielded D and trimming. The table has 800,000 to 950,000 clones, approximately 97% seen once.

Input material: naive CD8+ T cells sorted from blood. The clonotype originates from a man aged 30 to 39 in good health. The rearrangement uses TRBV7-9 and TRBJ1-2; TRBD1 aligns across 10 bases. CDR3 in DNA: TGTGCCAGCAGGCCCATCGGACAGGGGGGCCAGGCTAACTATGGCTACACCTTC. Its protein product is CASRPIGQGGQANYGYTF.